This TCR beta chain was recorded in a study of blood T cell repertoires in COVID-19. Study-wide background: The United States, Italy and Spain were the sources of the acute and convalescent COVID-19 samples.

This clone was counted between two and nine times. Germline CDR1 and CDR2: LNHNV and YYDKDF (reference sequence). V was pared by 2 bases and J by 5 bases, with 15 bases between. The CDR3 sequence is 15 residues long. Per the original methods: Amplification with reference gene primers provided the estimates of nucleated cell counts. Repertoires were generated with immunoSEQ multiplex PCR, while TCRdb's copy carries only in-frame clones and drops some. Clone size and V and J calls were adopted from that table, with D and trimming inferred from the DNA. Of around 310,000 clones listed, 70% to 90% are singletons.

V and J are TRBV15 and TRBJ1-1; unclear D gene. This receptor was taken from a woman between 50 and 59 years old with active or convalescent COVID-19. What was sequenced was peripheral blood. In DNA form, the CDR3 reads TGTGCCACCAGCAGACGTACGGCCGCGGGAACTGAAGCTTTCTTT. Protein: CATSRRTAAGTEAFF.